Below, 20 T cell receptor beta chains from the same sample are listed, as sequenced in a study of neurological immune-mediated disorders. TCRdb independently ran MiXCR on the 5' RACE reads; one entry per CDR3 protein. The profile shows about 84,000 distinct CDR3 sequences, approximately 10% of them singletons. Sequencing was carried out using PBMCs. These TCRs come from a man aged 40-50 years in good health.

The rearrangement links TRBV7-9 to TRBJ1-1; the D gene is possibly TRBD1 (6 bases). The V gene lost 5 bases and the J gene lost 3 bases, with 13 bases spanning the gap. Germline assignment: CDR1 SEHNR and CDR2 FQNEAQ (reference sequence). This CDR3 is built from 14 residues. CDR3 bases: TGTGCCAGCAGCACTGGAGGGGGTGACACTGAAGCTTTCTTT. Translated, it gives CASSTGGGDTEAFF.

This clonotype was recorded many times. The chain uses TRBV6-1 and TRBJ2-1, with D possibly TRBD2 on 6 matching bases. V lost 2 bases and J 4 bases, leaving 15 bases between the germline ends. The CDR3 totals 16 residues. From germline, CDR1 is MNHNS and CDR2 SASEGT. CDR3 DNA sequence: TGTGCCAGCAGTGAATACGGGAGTTTGCAATACAATGAGCAGTTCTTC. It specifies CASSEYGSLQYNEQFF.

This clonotype showed up just a few times. V usage is TRBV7-9 and J usage is TRBJ1-1; D is unresolved. V lost 0 bases and J 4 bases, leaving 3 bases between the germline ends. CDR3 length: 12 amino acids. Germline CDR1 and CDR2: SEHNR and FQNEAQ (reference sequence). The CDR3 here is CASSLAPTEAFF. In DNA, the CDR3 is TGTGCCAGCAGCTTAGCCCCCACTGAAGCTTTCTTT.

In this sample, this clonotype turned up many times. The chain links TRBV5-5 to TRBJ2-1; 7 positions agree with TRBD2. The length of the CDR3 is 15 residues. Unmatched junction bases numbered 5, after V lost 5 bases and J lost 0 bases. CDR1 and CDR2 (germline): SGHKS, YYEKEE (reference sequence). The CDR3 sequence: CASRSSGSSYNEQFF. The CDR3 DNA follows: TGTGCCAGCAGGTCTAGCGGAAGCTCCTACAATGAGCAGTTCTTC.

In its sample, this clonotype was seen many times. V and J are TRBV20-1 and TRBJ1-2; 12 bases are a match to TRBD1. The V segment lost 1 base and the J segment 7 bases; nucleotides outside the gene matches: 7. The CDR3 consists of 15 residues. The germline V gene has CDR1 DFQATT and CDR2 SNEGSKA (reference sequence). The CDR3 spells CSARGPGTGGRGYTF. CDR3 nucleotides: TGCAGTGCTAGAGGCCCCGGGACAGGGGGCCGTGGCTACACCTTC.

This clonotype has at least ten counts. The chain combines TRBV7-9 with TRBJ2-5; D remains ambiguous. The germline V and J ends were trimmed by 5 bases and 5 bases, with 9 bases remaining between them. This CDR3 is built from 12 residues. Germline V gene sequence: CDR1 SEHNR, CDR2 FQNEAQ (reference sequence). The CDR3 protein is CASSRLEETQYF. CDR3 DNA sequence: TGTGCCAGCAGCCGGCTGGAGGAGACCCAGTACTTC.

This clonotype was seen repeatedly, ten times or more. The rearrangement uses TRBV27 and TRBJ2-5; 10 nucleotides align to TRBD1. This CDR3 is built from 15 residues. The junction had 7 bases not matched to a gene; V was cut back by 4 bases and J by 5 bases. CDR1 MNHEY and CDR2 SMNVEV come from the germline V gene (reference sequence). CDR3 nucleotide sequence: TGTGCCAGCAGTTCGACAGGGGGCACTGGGGAGACCCAGTACTTC. It specifies CASSSTGGTGETQYF.

J is TRBJ1-3 and V is TRBV2; D is uncertain. Trimming stripped 4 bases from V and 8 bases from J, with 9 bases between. CDR1 and CDR2 from the germline V gene are SNHLY and FYNNEI. The CDR3 has 12 residues. CDR3: CASSARGYTIYF. CDR3 coding DNA: TGTGCCAGCAGTGCCCGGGGATACACCATATATTTT.

This clonotype was counted ten times or more. V and J are TRBV7-9 and TRBJ1-2, with D unresolved. This CDR3 has 16 residues. V lost 2 bases and J 0 bases, leaving 13 bases between the germline ends. Germline V gives CDR1 SEHNR, CDR2 FQNEAQ (reference sequence). The CDR3 sequence is CASSLLPTTANYGYTF. The CDR3 coding sequence is TGTGCCAGCAGCTTACTTCCGACGACGGCTAACTATGGCTACACCTTC.

This clonotype was detected many times. The chain has TRBV20-1 and TRBJ2-7; 8 nucleotides match TRBD2. CDR1 DFQATT and CDR2 SNEGSKA come from the germline V gene (reference sequence). The J segment lost 6 bases and the V segment lost 3 bases, leaving 10 bases of the junction unmatched. The CDR3 has 14 amino acids. DNA for the CDR3: TGCAGTGCTAGGCCCCCCGGGGGGGGGTCCGAGCAGTACTTC. Its translation: CSARPPGGGSEQYF.

This clonotype was recorded many times. This sequence joins TRBV2 and TRBJ1-1; D uncertain. CDR3 length: 13 amino acids. Germline V gene sequence: CDR1 SNHLY, CDR2 FYNNEI. V lost 7 bases and J lost 1, with 10 bases in between. The CDR3 DNA is TGTGCCAGCACACGGGTCGCGAACACTGAAGCTTTCTTT. It codes for CASTRVANTEAFF.

This clonotype was found many times. This sequence joins TRBV14 and TRBJ2-1; 8 nucleotides align to TRBD2. Germline-derived CDR1 and CDR2 are SGHDN and FVKESK. The CDR3 loop spans 15 amino acids. V shed 1 base, J shed 8 bases, and the junction held 7 bases outside the gene matches. The CDR3 protein is CASSQATGGPYEQFF. CDR3 nucleotides: TGTGCCAGCAGCCAAGCGACGGGAGGGCCGTATGAGCAGTTCTTC.

This clonotype was detected ten times or more. The V and J genes are TRBV14 and TRBJ2-7; 12 positions match TRBD1. CDR3 size: 15 residues. Trimming removed 4 bases from V and 4 bases from J; junction bases left unmatched: 5. Germline CDR1 SGHDN, CDR2 FVKESK. The DNA for the CDR3 is TGTGCCAGCAGCCCCCCGGGACAGGGGGCTTACGAGCAGTACTTC. Translation gives CASSPPGQGAYEQYF.

Ten or more counts support this clonotype. This sequence joins TRBV20-1 and TRBJ1-2; 7 nucleotides match TRBD1. Per the germline V gene, CDR1 is DFQATT and CDR2 is SNEGSKA (reference sequence). CDR3 length: 12 amino acids. V was pared by 2 bases and J by 12 bases, with 9 bases of the junction left unmatched. CDR3 loop: CSARWPGGEDTF. The DNA of the CDR3 is TGCAGTGCTAGATGGCCAGGGGGGGAAGACACCTTC.

The chain combines TRBV7-2 with TRBJ2-5; D ambiguous. The CDR3 covers 14 residues. The V end was cut by 6 bases, the J end by 4 bases, with 15 bases between. Germline V CDR1 and CDR2: SGHTA, FQGNSA. CDR3 amino acids: CASSRLGIRETQYF. The CDR3 nucleotides read TGTGCCAGCAGTCGTCTAGGGATAAGAGAGACCCAGTACTTC.

This clonotype was detected only a few times. The V and J genes are TRBV13 and TRBJ2-1; D is perhaps TRBD2 (5 bases). V gave up 5 bases and J gave up 0 bases, with 14 bases separating them. The germline V gene encodes CDR1 PRHDT and CDR2 FYEKMQ (reference sequence). The CDR3 covers 16 residues. The CDR3 DNA follows: TGTGCCAGCAGCACCCAACTAGGGAGCTCCTACAATGAGCAGTTCTTC. Its translation is CASSTQLGSSYNEQFF.

In its sample, this clonotype was seen many times. The rearrangement links TRBV7-2 to TRBJ1-2, with D unclear. V was trimmed by 5 bases and J by 8 bases, leaving 18 bases between them. Looked up from germline, CDR1 is SGHTA and CDR2 is FQGNSA. The CDR3 is made up of 14 amino acids. CDR3 residues: CASSLTGRAGGYTF. The CDR3 DNA reads as TGTGCCAGCAGCCTCACGGGGAGGGCGGGAGGCTACACCTTC.

The chain is built from TRBV7-2 and TRBJ2-7, with TRBD1 matching 7 bases. The CDR3 spans 14 residues. Germline V lookup: CDR1 SGHTA, CDR2 FQGNSA. J gave up 2 bases and V 5 bases, and 6 bases lay outside the gene matches. The CDR3 sequence: CASSPRTGTYEQYF. Here the CDR3 DNA reads TGTGCCAGCAGCCCTAGGACAGGTACCTACGAGCAGTACTTC.

This clonotype was recorded many times. The V call is TRBV5-1, the J call TRBJ1-2, with 9 bases matching TRBD1. V was clipped by 7 bases and J by 13 bases; unmatched bases: 17. CDR1 is SGHRS, CDR2 YFSETQ, per germline. The CDR3 runs to 14 residues. For the CDR3, the DNA is TGCGCCAGCGCCCAGACAGGGGGATCTGTAGAACTCACCTTC. Encoded protein: CASAQTGGSVELTF.

In this sample, this clonotype turned up many times. V gene TRBV6-1 combines with J gene TRBJ2-5; D gene unclear. Per germline, CDR1 MNHNS and CDR2 SASEGT. The V and J ends lost 0 bases and 5 bases respectively, with 13 bases between them. The CDR3 runs to 15 residues. The CDR3 region is CASSEADSLVETQYF. The CDR3 nucleotides are TGTGCCAGCAGTGAAGCGGATTCGCTCGTTGAGACCCAGTACTTC.